This TCR beta chain was captured by sequencing in a study of cytomegalovirus exposure and HLA in healthy donors. The V gene end was trimmed by 3 bases and the J gene end by 3 bases; junction bases not matched to a gene: 8. The CDR3 consists of 17 residues. Germline CDR1 reads LNHDA; CDR2 reads SQIVND (reference sequence). PCR employed 60 Vbeta and 13 Jbeta primers. Sequencing used immunoSEQ multiplex PCR; TCRdb keeps in-frame clones, though not all of them. The sample holds more than 150,000 clones, approximately 84% seen once. Sequences were obtained from PBMCs. The sequence derives from a girl aged 5 to 17 in good health and CMV-seropositive. This rearrangement joins TRBV19 to TRBJ1-1; 12 bases match TRBD1. DNA for the CDR3: TGTGCCAGTAGTATGGGACAGGGGGCTATGATACACACTGAAGCTTTCTTT. This translates into CASSMGQGAMIHTEAFF. The variable domain in full, completed from reference TRBV19 and TRBJ1-1, reads DGGITQSPKYLFRKEGQNVTLSCEQNLNHDAMYWYRQDPGQGLRLIYYSQIVNDFQKGDIAEGYSVSREKKESFPLTVTSAQKNPTAFYLCASSMGQGAMIHTEAFFGQGTRLTVV.